Listed below are T cell receptor beta chains from one sample, sequenced in a study of T cell responses to AZD1222 COVID-19 vaccine. The protocol was immunoSEQ multiplex PCR, while the TCRdb copy is restricted to in-frame clones and leaves out a portion. The sample has 120,000 or so clones; roughly 88% are singletons. The starting material was peripheral blood, obtained on day 0 of AZD1222 vaccination. All receptors derive from an adult in good health. CDR3s include the opening cysteine and the closing phenylalanine or tryptophan. D genes are given only for firm matches. Clone size appears in some rows only: once, few, many, or a class for an expanded clone.

V gene	clone size	CDR3 length	J gene	D gene	CDR3 protein	CDR3 DNA
TRBV7-2	NA	17	TRBJ1-2	NA	CASSKDRPELANYGYTF	TGTGCCAGCAGCAAGGACAGACCTGAACTGGCTAACTATGGCTACACCTTC
TRBV5-1	NA	10	TRBJ1-2	NA	CASSLVGYTF	TGCGCCAGCAGCTTGGTGGGCTACACCTTC
TRBV19	NA	17	TRBJ1-5	NA	CASSISTLSWGNQPQHF	TGTGCCAGTAGTATAAGCACCCTCTCGTGGGGCAATCAGCCCCAGCATTTT
TRBV6-5	once	14	TRBJ1-2	TRBD1	CASSYGTANYGYTF	TGTGCCAGCAGTTACGGGACAGCTAACTATGGCTACACCTTC
TRBV12-3/TRBV12-4	NA	11	TRBJ2-1	NA	CASTESHEQFF	TGTGCCAGCACCGAAAGCCATGAGCAGTTCTTC
TRBV7-2	NA	13	TRBJ2-7	TRBD2	CASSSGLAYEQYF	TGTGCCAGCAGCTCCGGACTAGCGTACGAGCAGTACTTC
TRBV19	NA	15	TRBJ1-4	NA	CASSTRDGSNEKLFF	TGTGCCAGTAGTACCCGGGACGGGAGTAATGAAAAACTGTTTTTT
TRBV5-1	NA	17	TRBJ2-7	TRBD2	CASSLGASGPVTYEQYF	TGCGCCAGCAGCTTGGGGGCTAGCGGGCCTGTAACCTACGAGCAGTACTTC
TRBV3-1/TRBV3-2	NA	16	TRBJ2-5	NA	CASSQAGNGGWETQYF	TGTGCCAGCAGCCAAGCGGGAAATGGGGGGTGGGAGACCCAGTACTTC
TRBV6-5	NA	13	TRBJ1-2	NA	CASRYRLVYGYTF	TGTGCCAGCAGATACCGATTAGTCTATGGCTACACCTTC
TRBV15	NA	15	TRBJ1-2	NA	CATSRDPRQNYGYTF	TGTGCCACCAGCAGAGATCCGCGCCAAAACTATGGCTACACCTTC
TRBV28	NA	14	TRBJ1-4	NA	CASSLKEANEKLFF	TGTGCCAGCAGTTTAAAGGAGGCTAATGAAAAACTGTTTTTT
TRBV6-5	NA	14	TRBJ1-2	NA	CASSYDYEDRGYTF	TGTGCCAGCAGTTACGACTATGAAGACCGTGGCTACACCTTC
TRBV2	NA	15	TRBJ1-2	TRBD1	CASRTTGERGYGYTF	TGTGCCAGCAGGACAACAGGGGAGAGGGGCTATGGCTACACCTTC